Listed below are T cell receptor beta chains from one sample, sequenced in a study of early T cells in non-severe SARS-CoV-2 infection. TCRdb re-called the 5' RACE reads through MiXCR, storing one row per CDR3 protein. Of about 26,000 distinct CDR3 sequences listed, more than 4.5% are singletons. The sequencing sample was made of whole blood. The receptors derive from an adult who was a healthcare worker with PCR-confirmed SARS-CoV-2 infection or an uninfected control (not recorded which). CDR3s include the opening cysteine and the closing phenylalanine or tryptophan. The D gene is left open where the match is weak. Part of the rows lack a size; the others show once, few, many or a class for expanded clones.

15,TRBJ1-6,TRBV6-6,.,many,TGTGCCAGCTCCTACGCGGGGAGGGAGGACTCACCCCTCCACTTT,CASSYAGREDSPLHF
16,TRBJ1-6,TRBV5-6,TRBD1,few,TGTGCCAGCAGCTTGGTACAGGGGGCGGTTAATTCACCCCTCCACTTT,CASSLVQGAVNSPLHF
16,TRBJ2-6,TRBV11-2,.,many,TGTGCCAGCAGCTTAAAGGGGTTCTCTGGGGCCAACGTCCTGACTTTC,CASSLKGFSGANVLTF
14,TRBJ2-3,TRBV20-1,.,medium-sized,TGCAGTGCCTACCCGGGGGGCGGCACAGATACGCAGTATTTT,CSAYPGGGTDTQYF
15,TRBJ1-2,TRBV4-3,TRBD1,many,TGCGCCAGCAGCCAAGGGCAGGGGGTCGGCTATGGCTACACCTTC,CASSQGQGVGYGYTF
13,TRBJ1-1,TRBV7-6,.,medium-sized,TGTGCCAGCAGCTTAGGATCCAACACTGAAGCTTTCTTT,CASSLGSNTEAFF
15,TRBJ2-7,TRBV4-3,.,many,TGCGCCAGCAGCCCCACTCGGTCGATCCCGTCCGAGCAGTACTTC,CASSPTRSIPSEQYF
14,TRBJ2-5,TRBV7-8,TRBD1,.,TGTGCCAGCCGATACTACAGGGGTAGAGAGACCCAGTACTTC,CASRYYRGRETQYF
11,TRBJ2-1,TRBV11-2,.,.,TGTGCCAGCAGCTTAGAGGGACAGCAGTTCTTC,CASSLEGQQFF
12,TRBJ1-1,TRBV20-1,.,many,TGCAGTGCAGGGCCCCAGGGCAGTGAAGCTTTCTTT,CSAGPQGSEAFF
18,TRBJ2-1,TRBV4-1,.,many,TGCGCCAGCAGCCAAATCGCCTCCGGGGGCCACCCCTACAATGAGCAGTTCTTC,CASSQIASGGHPYNEQFF
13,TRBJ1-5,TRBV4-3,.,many,TGCGCCAGCAGCCAAAATCTCCTTCAGCCCCAGCATTTT,CASSQNLLQPQHF
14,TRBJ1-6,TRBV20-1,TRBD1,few,TGCAGTGCTAGCCAGGCAGGGGGCTTATCACCCCTCCACTTT,CSASQAGGLSPLHF
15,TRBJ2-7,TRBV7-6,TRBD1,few,TGTGCCAGCAGCTTAGCAGGGGGCCGTTCCTACGAGCAGTACTTC,CASSLAGGRSYEQYF
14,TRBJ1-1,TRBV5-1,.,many,TGCGCCAGCAGATGGGACAACTCGAACACTGAAGCTTTCTTT,CASRWDNSNTEAFF
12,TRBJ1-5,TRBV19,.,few,TGTGCCACTAAGGAGGGGAATCAGCCCCAGCATTTT,CATKEGNQPQHF
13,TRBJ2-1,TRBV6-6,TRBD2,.,TGTGCCAGCAGTCGCCCAACTAGCGATGAGCAGTTCTTC,CASSRPTSDEQFF
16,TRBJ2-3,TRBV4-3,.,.,TGCGCCAGCAGCCAAGATCTCGTCAGAGGTACAGATACGCAGTATTTT,CASSQDLVRGTDTQYF
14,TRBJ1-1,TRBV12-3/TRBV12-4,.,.,TGTGCCAGCAGTTTTCAGGGGCGGGACACTGAAGCTTTCTTT,CASSFQGRDTEAFF
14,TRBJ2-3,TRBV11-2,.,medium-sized,TGTGCCAGCAGCTTGCCTGGGACCACAGATACGCAGTATTTT,CASSLPGTTDTQYF
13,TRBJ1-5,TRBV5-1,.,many,TGCGCCAGCAGCTTTCCGGGGGTAGAGCCCCAGCATTTT,CASSFPGVEPQHF
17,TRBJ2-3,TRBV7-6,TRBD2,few,TGTGCCAGCAGCTCGGGACTAGCGGGGTCCAGCACAGATACGCAGTATTTT,CASSSGLAGSSTDTQYF
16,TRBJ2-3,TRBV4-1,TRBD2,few,TGCGCCAGCAGCCAAGATCACAGCGGGGACACAGATACGCAGTATTTT,CASSQDHSGDTDTQYF
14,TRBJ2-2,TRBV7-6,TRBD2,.,TGTGCCAGCAGCTTTAGCGGGGGCACCGGGGAGCTGTTTTTT,CASSFSGGTGELFF
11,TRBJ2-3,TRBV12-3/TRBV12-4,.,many,TGTGCCAGCAGTTCCGCGGATACGCAGTATTTT,CASSSADTQYF
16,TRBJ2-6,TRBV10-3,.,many,TGTGCCATCAGTGAGTCAAGGGGCTATGGGGCCAACGTCCTGACTTTC,CAISESRGYGANVLTF
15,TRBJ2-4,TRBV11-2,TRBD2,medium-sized,TGTGCCAGCAGCCCCGACGCGGGGGGGTCGGACATTCAGTACTTC,CASSPDAGGSDIQYF
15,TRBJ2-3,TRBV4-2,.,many,TGTGCCAGCAGCCAACGGACGGGGGGCGATGATACGCAGTATTTT,CASSQRTGGDDTQYF
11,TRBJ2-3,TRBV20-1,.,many,TGCAGTGCCCCTAAGGAGGATACGCAGTATTTT,CSAPKEDTQYF
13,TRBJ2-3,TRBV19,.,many,TGTGCCAGTAGTATAGGGGGAGTCGATACGCAGTATTTT,CASSIGGVDTQYF
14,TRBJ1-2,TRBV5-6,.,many,TGTGCCAGCAGCTTGGTTCACAGGGTGAGGGGCTACACCTTC,CASSLVHRVRGYTF
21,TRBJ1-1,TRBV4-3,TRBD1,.,TGCGCCAGCAGCCAAAATTATCGGACCTACACGATGACAGGGAAAAACACTGAAGCTTTCTTT,CASSQNYRTYTMTGKNTEAFF
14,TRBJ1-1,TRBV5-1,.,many,TGCGCCAGCAGCTTGACAGGACAGAACACTGAAGCTTTCTTT,CASSLTGQNTEAFF
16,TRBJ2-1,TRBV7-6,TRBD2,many,TGTGCCAGCAGCTTAGTTTCCAGCGGGGGGTACAATGAGCAGTTCTTC,CASSLVSSGGYNEQFF
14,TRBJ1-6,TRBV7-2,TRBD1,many,TGTGCCAGCAGCTCAGACAGGGGTGTTTCACCCCTCCACTTT,CASSSDRGVSPLHF
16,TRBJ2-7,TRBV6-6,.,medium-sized,TGTGCCAGCAGTTATAGCGTTGGTCGCCGGGCGCACGAGCAGTACTTC,CASSYSVGRRAHEQYF
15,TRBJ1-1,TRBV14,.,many,TGTGCCAGCAGACCGTATGGTGGAGTGAACACTGAAGCTTTCTTT,CASRPYGGVNTEAFF